These 19 T cell receptor beta chains were all obtained from the same sample, sequenced in a study of shared clonotypes between healthy human individuals. Produced via immunoSEQ multiplex PCR; TCRdb's table is partial and in-frame only. The data contain about 600,000 clones, approximately 97% of them singletons. Sequencing was done on a sample of naive CD4+ T cells sorted from blood. Specified subset: CD45RA+ positively selected. These receptors came from a woman younger than 45 in good health.

This clone is a singleton in its sample. V is TRBV28 and J is TRBJ2-7; possibly TRBD1 for D (6 bases). V lost 6 bases to trimming and J lost 4 bases, with 13 bases between them. Germline V CDR1 and CDR2: MDHEN, SYDVKM. The CDR3 runs to 13 residues. The DNA for the CDR3 is TGTGCCAGCAGGGGTACAGGGAAATACGAGCAGTACTTC. Protein sequence: CASRGTGKYEQYF.

This chain links TRBV28 with TRBJ2-3; 12 nucleotides align to TRBD2. The CDR3 extends over 16 amino acids. Germline lookup yields CDR1 MDHEN and CDR2 SYDVKM. Trimming took 6 bases from V and 0 from J; bases not matched to a gene: 4. For the CDR3, the DNA is TGTGCCAGCAGGTTTGGACTAGCGGGAAGCACAGATACGCAGTATTTT. Amino acid sequence: CASRFGLAGSTDTQYF.

The chain has TRBV28 and TRBJ2-7; D may correspond to TRBD1 or TRBD2 (6 bases each). V was trimmed by 6 bases and J by 2 bases, leaving 14 bases between them. The germline gives CDR1 MDHEN, CDR2 SYDVKM. CDR3 length: 14 residues. CDR3: CASSPRGDTYEQYF. CDR3 nucleotide sequence: TGTGCCAGCAGCCCGAGGGGGGACACCTACGAGCAGTACTTC.

The V gene is TRBV7-9, the J gene TRBJ1-2, with 8 bases aligning to TRBD1. With V trimmed by 4 bases and J by 4 bases, 8 bases remained unmatched. There are 15 residues in the CDR3. Germline V gives CDR1 SEHNR, CDR2 FQNEAQ (reference sequence). The CDR3 protein is CASSSTGGRFYGYTF. In DNA, the CDR3 is TGTGCCAGCAGCTCCACAGGGGGGCGTTTCTATGGCTACACCTTC.

The chain has TRBV7-3 and TRBJ1-1; TRBD1 might be the D (5 bases). Deletions cut 2 bases from V and 1 base from J, with 8 bases between. Germline CDR1 and CDR2: SGHTA and FQGTGA. The CDR3 loop spans 14 amino acids. The CDR3 loop reads CASSLAGENTEAFF. The CDR3 nucleotides are TGTGCCAGCAGCTTAGCGGGGGAGAACACTGAAGCTTTCTTT. Filled out from reference TRBV7-3 and TRBJ1-1, the complete variable domain reads GAGVSQTPSNKVTEKGKYVELRCDPISGHTALYWYRQSLGQGPEFLIYFQGTGAADDSGLPNDRFFAVRPEGSVSTLKIQRTERGDSAVYLCASSLAGENTEAFFGQGTRLTVV.

This clone was seen only once. The chain combines TRBV5-6 with TRBJ2-5; 11 nucleotides match TRBD2. The CDR3 has 15 residues. Germline V gives CDR1 SGHDT, CDR2 YYEEEE. With 2 bases clipped from V and 5 bases from J, the junction kept 5 bases outside the gene matches. The CDR3 protein is CASSFLLAGEETQYF. CDR3 bases: TGTGCCAGCAGCTTCCTACTAGCGGGAGAGGAGACCCAGTACTTC.

The chain employs TRBV9 and TRBJ1-1; D might be TRBD1 (5 bases). This CDR3 has 14 amino acids. Per germline, CDR1 SGDLS and CDR2 YYNGEE. V was clipped by 3 bases and J by 1 base, with 10 bases between them. DNA for the CDR3: TGTGCCAGCAGCGCTGGGACTTGGAACACTGAAGCTTTCTTT. As protein: CASSAGTWNTEAFF.

The chain combines TRBV7-9 with TRBJ1-4, with D maybe TRBD1 (6 bases). The CDR3 has 16 amino acids. From germline, CDR1 is SEHNR and CDR2 FQNEAQ (reference sequence). The V end lost 5 bases, the J end lost 0 bases, and 13 bases lay between the germline ends. In DNA, the CDR3 is TGTGCCAGCAGCCCCGGGACAATCGCAACTAATGAAAAACTGTTTTTT. Translation gives CASSPGTIATNEKLFF.

The V and J genes are TRBV6-6 and TRBJ1-1, with 9 bases fitting TRBD1. CDR3 length: 14 amino acids. After removal of 5 bases from V and 5 bases from J, the junction contained 6 bases not matched to a gene. Germline-derived CDR1 and CDR2 are MNHNY and SVGAGI (reference sequence). CDR3 region: CASSTGQGETEAFF. Written as DNA, the CDR3 is TGTGCCAGCAGTACGGGACAGGGCGAGACTGAAGCTTTCTTT.

The CDR3 DNA reads as TGCAGCGTTGATGGAGGAGGTGAAAAACTGTTTTTT. This sequence encodes CSVDGGGEKLFF. V gene TRBV29-1 combines with J gene TRBJ1-4; D is ambiguous. V lost 3 bases, J lost 7 bases, and 9 bases lay in between. CDR3 length: 12 residues. The germline gives CDR1 SQVTM, CDR2 ANQGSEA.

V is TRBV6-5 and J is TRBJ1-4; no clear D gene. Germline CDR1 and CDR2: MNHEY and SVGAGI. CDR3 length: 14 amino acids. V gave up 5 bases and J gave up 7 bases, with 14 bases separating them. The CDR3 DNA sequence: TGTGCCAGCAGTCCACGGACGGAAATTGAAAAACTGTTTTTT. This sequence encodes CASSPRTEIEKLFF.

The chain employs TRBV19 and TRBJ2-3; 10 bases align to TRBD2. The CDR3 contains 16 residues. The ends lost 4 bases at V and 1 base at J; junction bases unmatched: 5. CDR1 and CDR2 from the germline V gene are LNHDA and SQIVND (reference sequence). CDR3 bases: TGTGCCAGTAGTAGCGGACTAGCGGCGGGCACAGATACGCAGTATTTT. As protein: CASSSGLAAGTDTQYF.

The J gene is TRBJ2-2, the V gene TRBV15; D is possibly TRBD1 or TRBD2 (6 bases each). This CDR3 contains 15 residues. Germline V gene sequence: CDR1 LNHNV, CDR2 YYDKDF (reference sequence). V dropped 1 base and J dropped 7 bases, with 13 bases sitting between them. The CDR3 loop reads CATSRAFRGHGELFF. CDR3 bases: TGTGCCACCAGCAGAGCGTTCCGGGGGCACGGGGAGCTGTTTTTT. Filled out from reference TRBV15 and TRBJ2-2, the complete variable domain reads DAMVIQNPRYQVTQFGKPVTLSCSQTLNHNVMYWYQQKSSQAPKLLFHYYDKDFNNEADTPDNFQSRRPNTSFCFLDIRSPGLGDTAMYLCATSRAFRGHGELFFGEGSRLTVL.

The gene calls are TRBV6-1 and TRBJ2-7, with 11 positions matching TRBD2. The germline V gene encodes CDR1 MNHNS and CDR2 SASEGT. Trimming removed 4 bases from V and 2 bases from J; junction bases left unmatched: 1. This CDR3 contains 14 residues. CDR3 in DNA: TGTGCCAGCAGTGGTAGCGGGAGGGCCTACGAGCAGTACTTC. This codes for CASSGSGRAYEQYF.

The CDR3 is CASSLFGRATNEKLFF. Written as DNA, the CDR3 is TGTGCCAGCAGTTTATTTGGGAGGGCAACTAATGAAAAACTGTTTTTT. The rearrangement uses TRBV28 and TRBJ1-4; D is ambiguous. Germline loops: CDR1 MDHEN, CDR2 SYDVKM. The CDR3 runs to 16 residues. Trimming pared 1 base from V and 0 bases from J, leaving 9 bases between.

This chain uses TRBV18 with TRBJ2-3, with a weak D call TRBD2 (7 bases). From germline, CDR1 is KGHSH and CDR2 LQKENI. The CDR3 extends over 17 amino acids. Trimming shortened V by 3 bases and J by 0 bases, and 16 bases separated the two germline ends. CDR3 bases: TGTGCCAGCTCACCCCAAACAGGGACTATTAGCACAGATACGCAGTATTTT. It specifies CASSPQTGTISTDTQYF.

Only one count was recorded for this clone. The rearrangement links TRBV6-4 to TRBJ1-5; the match to TRBD1 covers 7 bases. This CDR3 comprises 17 residues. Germline V gives CDR1 MRHNA, CDR2 SNTAGT. V dropped 7 bases and J dropped 1; count of bases not matched to a gene: 13. The CDR3 nucleotides are TGTGCCAGCAACGGTATCCGGGACAGACTAAGCAATCAGCCCCAGCATTTT. This codes for CASNGIRDRLSNQPQHF.

The chain links TRBV11-2 to TRBJ2-5; the match to TRBD2 covers 7 bases. V shed 2 bases, J shed 4 bases, and the junction held 4 bases outside the gene matches. From germline, CDR1 is SGHAT and CDR2 FQNNGV. The CDR3 is made up of 14 amino acids. CDR3 nucleotide sequence: TGTGCCAGCAGCTTACTAGCGGAGGGAGAGACCCAGTACTTC. This encodes CASSLLAEGETQYF.

The gene calls are TRBV12-5 and TRBJ1-1, with 8 bases lining up with TRBD1. This CDR3 spans 12 amino acids. Germline CDR1 reads LGHNT; CDR2 reads FRNRAP. V trimming: 6 bases; J trimming: 8 bases; junction bases outside the gene matches: 5. CDR3 sequence (DNA): TGTGCTAGTGGGGTGGACAGGGCAGAAGCTTTCTTT. It codes for CASGVDRAEAFF.